This T cell receptor beta chain originates from a study of blood T cell repertoires in COVID-19. Across the study: In each case, the material was cDNA or gDNA derived from T cells, B-cell-depleted T cells, or PBMCs.

Cohort allocation depended upon clinical history that participants reported. With V trimmed by 5 bases and J by 3 bases, 5 bases remained unmatched. This CDR3 contains 14 residues. Germline-derived CDR1 and CDR2 are SGHTA and FQGNSA. Sequencing used immunoSEQ multiplex PCR; TCRdb keeps in-frame clones, though not all of them. Here the sample spans 200,000 to 300,000 clones, about nine tenths being singletons. The sample consisted of PBMCs or T cells enriched from blood (not recorded which). The sequence was obtained from a woman in her thirties or forties with acute COVID-19. This rearrangement joins TRBV7-2 to TRBJ1-2; 8 bases fit TRBD1. CDR3 amino acids: CASSGRQGYYGYTF. The DNA of the CDR3 is TGTGCCAGCAGCGGTAGACAGGGGTACTATGGCTACACCTTC.